This TCR beta chain stems from a study of T cell responses to AZD1222 COVID-19 vaccine. Across the study: Pooling covered second doses at about 4 or about 12 weeks.

The V gene's germline CDR1 is SGHAT and CDR2 FQNNGV. V was pared by 2 bases and J by 4 bases, with 15 bases between. This CDR3 is 16 amino acids long. Using immunoSEQ multiplex PCR, the repertoire was profiled, and TCRdb retains in-frame clones only, with some absent. Of about 120,000 clones listed, roughly 93% are singletons. The starting material was peripheral blood, obtained on day 0 of AZD1222 vaccination. The rearrangement links TRBV11-2 to TRBJ2-1, with D perhaps given as TRBD1 or TRBD2 (5 bases each). This TCR came from an adult in good health. DNA for the CDR3: TGTGCCAGCAGCTTATACTTGGGGGAAGTGTACAATGAGCAGTTCTTC. It specifies CASSLYLGEVYNEQFF.